The T cell receptor beta chain described here comes from a study of blood T cell repertoires in COVID-19. Background on the study: The cDNA or gDNA used as material had been derived from T cells, B-cell-depleted T cells, or PBMCs.

This table comes from immunoSEQ multiplex PCR, and its TCRdb copy is limited to in-frame clones, with some not included. Of approximately 110,000 clones listed, around 83% are singletons. The sequenced sample consisted of peripheral blood. The receptor's source is a woman of 80 years or more with active or convalescent COVID-19.

CDR3 sequence (DNA): TGTGCCAGCAGTATGGGACAGGGGATTGCTGGCTACACCTTC. It specifies CASSMGQGIAGYTF. The rearrangement links TRBV2 to TRBJ1-2; 10 bases align to TRBD1. With 5 bases clipped from V and 7 bases from J, the junction kept 7 bases outside the gene matches. Germline-derived CDR1 and CDR2 are SNHLY and FYNNEI. The CDR3 contains 14 residues.